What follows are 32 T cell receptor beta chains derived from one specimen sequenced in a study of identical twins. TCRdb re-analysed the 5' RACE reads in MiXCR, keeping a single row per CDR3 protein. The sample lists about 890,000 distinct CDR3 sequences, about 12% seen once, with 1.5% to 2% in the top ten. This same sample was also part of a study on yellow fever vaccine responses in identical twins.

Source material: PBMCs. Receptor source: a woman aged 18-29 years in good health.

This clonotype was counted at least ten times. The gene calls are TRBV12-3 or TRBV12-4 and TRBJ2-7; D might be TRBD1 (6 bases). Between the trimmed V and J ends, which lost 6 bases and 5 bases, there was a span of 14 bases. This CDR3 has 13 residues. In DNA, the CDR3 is TGTGCCAGCAGCAACAGGGAGAGGAACGAGCAGTACTTC. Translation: CASSNRERNEQYF.

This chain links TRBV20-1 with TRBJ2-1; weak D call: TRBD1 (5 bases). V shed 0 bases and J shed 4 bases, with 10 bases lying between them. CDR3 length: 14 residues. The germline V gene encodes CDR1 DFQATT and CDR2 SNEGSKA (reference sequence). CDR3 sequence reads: CSARDQGHYNEQFF. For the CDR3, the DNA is TGCAGTGCTAGAGATCAGGGTCATTACAATGAGCAGTTCTTC.

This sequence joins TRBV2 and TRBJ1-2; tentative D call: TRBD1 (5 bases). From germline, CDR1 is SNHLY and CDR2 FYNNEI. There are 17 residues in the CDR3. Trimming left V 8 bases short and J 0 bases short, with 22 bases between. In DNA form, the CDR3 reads TGTGCCAGCTACGGGGAAAGCGACAGAGAGGCTAACTATGGCTACACCTTC. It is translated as CASYGESDREANYGYTF.

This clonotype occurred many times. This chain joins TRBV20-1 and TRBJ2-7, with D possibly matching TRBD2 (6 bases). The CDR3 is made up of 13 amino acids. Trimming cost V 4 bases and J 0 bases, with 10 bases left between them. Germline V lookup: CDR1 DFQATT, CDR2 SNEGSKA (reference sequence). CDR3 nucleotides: TGCAGTGCTAAAGGGGACTTCTCCTACGAGCAGTACTTC. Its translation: CSAKGDFSYEQYF.

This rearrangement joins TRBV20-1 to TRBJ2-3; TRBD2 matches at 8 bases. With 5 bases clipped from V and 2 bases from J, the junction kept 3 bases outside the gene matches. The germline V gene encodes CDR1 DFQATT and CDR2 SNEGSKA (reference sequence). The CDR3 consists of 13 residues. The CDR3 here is CSAPTSATDTQYF. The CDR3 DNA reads TGCAGTGCTCCGACTAGCGCCACAGATACGCAGTATTTT.

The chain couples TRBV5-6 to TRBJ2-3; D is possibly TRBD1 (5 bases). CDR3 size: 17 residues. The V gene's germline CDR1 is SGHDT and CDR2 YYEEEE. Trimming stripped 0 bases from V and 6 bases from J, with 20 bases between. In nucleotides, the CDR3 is TGTGCCAGCAGCTTGGAAGGCTTCAGGCAGGGCTGGGATACGCAGTATTTT. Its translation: CASSLEGFRQGWDTQYF. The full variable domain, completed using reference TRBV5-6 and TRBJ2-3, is DAGVTQSPTHLIKTRGQQVTLRCSPKSGHDTVSWYQQALGQGPQFIFQYYEEEERQRGNFPDRFSGHQFPNYSSELNVNALLLGDSALYLCASSLEGFRQGWDTQYFGPGTRLTVL.

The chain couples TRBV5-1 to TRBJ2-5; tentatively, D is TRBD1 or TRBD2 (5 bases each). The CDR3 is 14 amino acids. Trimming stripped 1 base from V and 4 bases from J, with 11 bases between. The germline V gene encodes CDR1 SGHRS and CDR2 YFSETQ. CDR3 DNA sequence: TGCGCCAGCAGCTTGCTGGGGGTCTTAGAGACCCAGTACTTC. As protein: CASSLLGVLETQYF.

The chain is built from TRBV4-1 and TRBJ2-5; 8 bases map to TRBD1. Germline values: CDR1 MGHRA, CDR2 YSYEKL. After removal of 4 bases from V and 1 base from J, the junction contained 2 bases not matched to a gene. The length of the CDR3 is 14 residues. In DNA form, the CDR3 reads TGCGCCAGCAGCCGACAGGGGCCCCAAGAGACCCAGTACTTC. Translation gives CASSRQGPQETQYF.

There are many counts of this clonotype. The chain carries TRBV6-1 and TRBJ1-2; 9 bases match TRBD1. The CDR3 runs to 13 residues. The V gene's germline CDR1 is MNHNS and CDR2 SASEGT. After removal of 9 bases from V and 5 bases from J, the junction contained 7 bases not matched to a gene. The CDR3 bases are TGTGCCAGTAGGACAGGGGAGATTTATGGCTACACCTTC. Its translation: CASRTGEIYGYTF.

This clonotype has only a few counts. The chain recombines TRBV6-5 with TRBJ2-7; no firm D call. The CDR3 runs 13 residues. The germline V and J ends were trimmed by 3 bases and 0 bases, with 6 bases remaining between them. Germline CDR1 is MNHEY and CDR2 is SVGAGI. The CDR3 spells CASSYGPSYEQYV. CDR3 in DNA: TGTGCCAGCAGTTATGGACCCTCCTACGAGCAGTACGTC.

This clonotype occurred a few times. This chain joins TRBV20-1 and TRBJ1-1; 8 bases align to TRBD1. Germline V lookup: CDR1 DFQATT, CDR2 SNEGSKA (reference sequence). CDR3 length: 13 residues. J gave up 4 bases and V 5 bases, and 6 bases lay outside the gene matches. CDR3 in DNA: TGCAGTGCTGAAACAGGGGGGGGCACTGAAGCTTTCTTT. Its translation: CSAETGGGTEAFF.

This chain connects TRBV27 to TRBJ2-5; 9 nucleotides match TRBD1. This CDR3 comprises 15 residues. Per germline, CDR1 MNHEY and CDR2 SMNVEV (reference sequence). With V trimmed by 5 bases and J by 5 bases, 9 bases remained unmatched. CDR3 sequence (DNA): TGTGCCAGCAGTCCCTGGACAGGGGAGAGGGAGACCCAGTACTTC. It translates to CASSPWTGERETQYF.

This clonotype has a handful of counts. For the CDR3, the DNA is TGCAGTGCTAGTGTCCAGGGGGATCAGCCCCAGCATTTT. Amino acids: CSASVQGDQPQHF. V and J are TRBV20-1 and TRBJ1-5, with 7 bases aligning to TRBD1. Germline CDR1 DFQATT, CDR2 SNEGSKA (reference sequence). The CDR3 runs to 13 residues. V lost 3 bases to trimming and J lost 5 bases; unmatched junction nucleotides: 4.

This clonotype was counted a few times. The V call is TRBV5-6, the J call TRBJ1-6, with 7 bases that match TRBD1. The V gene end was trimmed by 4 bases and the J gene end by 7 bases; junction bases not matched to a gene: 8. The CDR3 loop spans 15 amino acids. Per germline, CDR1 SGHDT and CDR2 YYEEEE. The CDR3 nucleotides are TGTGCCAGCAGCATTAACAGGGGAAGCAATTCACCCCTCCACTTT. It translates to CASSINRGSNSPLHF.

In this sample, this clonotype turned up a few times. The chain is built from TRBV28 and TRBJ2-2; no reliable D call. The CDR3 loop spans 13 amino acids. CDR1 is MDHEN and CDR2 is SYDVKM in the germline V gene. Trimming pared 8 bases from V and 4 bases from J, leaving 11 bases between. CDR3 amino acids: CASLGVGTGELFF. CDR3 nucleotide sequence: TGTGCCAGCTTAGGAGTGGGCACCGGGGAGCTGTTTTTT.

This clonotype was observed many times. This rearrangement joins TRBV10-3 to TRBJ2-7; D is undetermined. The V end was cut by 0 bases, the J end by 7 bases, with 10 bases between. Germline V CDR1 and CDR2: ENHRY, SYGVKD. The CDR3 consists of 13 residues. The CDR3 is CAISESNGREQYV. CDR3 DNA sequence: TGTGCCATCAGTGAGTCGAATGGTAGGGAGCAGTACGTC.

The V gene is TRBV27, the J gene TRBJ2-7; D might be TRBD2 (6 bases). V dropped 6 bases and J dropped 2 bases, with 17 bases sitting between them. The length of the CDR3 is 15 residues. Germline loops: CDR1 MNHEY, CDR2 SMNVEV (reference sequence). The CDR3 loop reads CASSPSAGRPYEQYF. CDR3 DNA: TGTGCCAGCAGCCCCTCGGCGGGACGACCCTACGAGCAGTACTTC.

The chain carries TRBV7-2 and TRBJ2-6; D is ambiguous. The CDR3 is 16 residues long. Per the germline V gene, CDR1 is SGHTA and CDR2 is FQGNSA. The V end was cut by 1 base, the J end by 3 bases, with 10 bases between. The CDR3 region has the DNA TGTGCCAGCAGCTTAGTAGGTGAAGGTGGGGCCAACGTCCTGACTTTC. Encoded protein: CASSLVGEGGANVLTF.

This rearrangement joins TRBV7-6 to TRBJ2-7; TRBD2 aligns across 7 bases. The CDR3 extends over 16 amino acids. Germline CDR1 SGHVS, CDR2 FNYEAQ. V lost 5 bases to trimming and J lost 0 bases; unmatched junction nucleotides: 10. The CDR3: CASSPKTSASSYEQYF. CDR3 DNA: TGTGCCAGCAGCCCAAAAACTAGCGCGAGCTCCTACGAGCAGTACTTC.

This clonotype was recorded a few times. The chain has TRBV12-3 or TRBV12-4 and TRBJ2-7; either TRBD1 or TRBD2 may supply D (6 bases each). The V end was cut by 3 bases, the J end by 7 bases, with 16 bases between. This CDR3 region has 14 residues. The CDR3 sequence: CASSFVPGGGEQYF. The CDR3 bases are TGTGCCAGCAGTTTCGTCCCAGGAGGGGGGGAGCAGTACTTC.

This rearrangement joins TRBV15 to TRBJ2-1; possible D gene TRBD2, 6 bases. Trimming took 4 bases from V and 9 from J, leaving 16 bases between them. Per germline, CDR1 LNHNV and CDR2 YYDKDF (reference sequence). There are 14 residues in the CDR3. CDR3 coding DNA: TGTGCCACCAGCACCCTAATTGGGGGGTCTGAGCAGTTCTTC. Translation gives CATSTLIGGSEQFF.

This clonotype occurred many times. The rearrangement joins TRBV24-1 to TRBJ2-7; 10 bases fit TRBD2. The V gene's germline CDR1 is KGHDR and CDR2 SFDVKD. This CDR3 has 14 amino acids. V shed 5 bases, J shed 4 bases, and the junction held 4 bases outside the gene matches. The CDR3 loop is CATSGLAGLYEQYF. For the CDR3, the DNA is TGTGCCACCAGTGGACTAGCGGGTCTATACGAGCAGTACTTC.

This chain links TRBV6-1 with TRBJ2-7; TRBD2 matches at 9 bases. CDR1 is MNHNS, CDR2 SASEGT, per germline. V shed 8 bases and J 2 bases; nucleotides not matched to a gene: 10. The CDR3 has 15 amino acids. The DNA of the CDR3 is TGTGCCAGCGGACTACCACTAGCGGGCACCTACGAGCAGTACGTC. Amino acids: CASGLPLAGTYEQYV.

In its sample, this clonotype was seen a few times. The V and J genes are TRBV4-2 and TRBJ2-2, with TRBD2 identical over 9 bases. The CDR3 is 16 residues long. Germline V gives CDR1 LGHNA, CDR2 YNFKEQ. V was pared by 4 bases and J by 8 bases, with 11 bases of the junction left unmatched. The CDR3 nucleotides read TGTGCCAGCAGCCTACGACTAGCGGATCACGCGGGGGAGCTGTTTTTT. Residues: CASSLRLADHAGELFF.

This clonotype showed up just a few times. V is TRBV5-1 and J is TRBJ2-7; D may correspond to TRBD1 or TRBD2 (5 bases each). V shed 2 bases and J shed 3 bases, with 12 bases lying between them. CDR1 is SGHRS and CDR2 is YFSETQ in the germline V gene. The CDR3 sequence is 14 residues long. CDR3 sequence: CASSFLGVNYEQYF. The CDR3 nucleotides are TGCGCCAGCAGCTTTTTGGGGGTGAACTACGAGCAGTACTTC.

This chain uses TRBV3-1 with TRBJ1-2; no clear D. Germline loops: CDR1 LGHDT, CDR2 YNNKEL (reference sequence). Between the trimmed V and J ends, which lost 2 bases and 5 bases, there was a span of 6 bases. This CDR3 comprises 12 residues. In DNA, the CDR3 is TGTGCCAGCAGCCAAACCCCTTATGGCTACACCTTC. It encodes CASSQTPYGYTF.

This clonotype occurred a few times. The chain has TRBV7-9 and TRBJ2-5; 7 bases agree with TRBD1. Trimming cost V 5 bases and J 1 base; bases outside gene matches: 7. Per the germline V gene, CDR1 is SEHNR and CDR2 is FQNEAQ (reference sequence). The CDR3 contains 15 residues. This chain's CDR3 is CASSPDRQGQETQYF. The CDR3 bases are TGTGCCAGCAGCCCCGACCGACAGGGCCAAGAGACCCAGTACTTC.

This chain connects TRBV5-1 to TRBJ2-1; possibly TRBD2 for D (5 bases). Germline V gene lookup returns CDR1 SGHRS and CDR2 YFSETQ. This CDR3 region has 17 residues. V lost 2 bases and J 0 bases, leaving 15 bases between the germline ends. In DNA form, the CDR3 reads TGCGCCAGCAGCTTAGGCCGGGGTCAAGACTCCTACAATGAGCAGTTCTTC. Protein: CASSLGRGQDSYNEQFF.

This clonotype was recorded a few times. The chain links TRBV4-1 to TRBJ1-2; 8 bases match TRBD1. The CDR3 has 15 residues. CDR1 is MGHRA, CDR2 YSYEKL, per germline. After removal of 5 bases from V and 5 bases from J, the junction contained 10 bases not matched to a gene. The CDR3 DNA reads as TGCGCCAGCAGCTCACCGGGACAGGCCGTGTATGGCTACACCTTC. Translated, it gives CASSSPGQAVYGYTF.

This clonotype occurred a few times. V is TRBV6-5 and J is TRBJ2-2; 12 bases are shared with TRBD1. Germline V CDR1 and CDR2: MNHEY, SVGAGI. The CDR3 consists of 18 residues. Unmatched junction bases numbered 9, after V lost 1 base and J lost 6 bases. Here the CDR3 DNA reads TGTGCCAGCAGTTACTTGGGACAGGGGGCGCATCCTCCCGGGGAGCTGTTTTTT. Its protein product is CASSYLGQGAHPPGELFF.

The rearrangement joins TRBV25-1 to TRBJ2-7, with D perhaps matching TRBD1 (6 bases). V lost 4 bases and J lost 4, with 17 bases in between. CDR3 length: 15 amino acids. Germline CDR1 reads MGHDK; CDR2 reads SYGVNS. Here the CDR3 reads CASSGYRKDSYEQYF. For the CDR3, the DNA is TGTGCCAGCAGTGGTTATCGGAAGGACAGTTACGAGCAGTACTTC.

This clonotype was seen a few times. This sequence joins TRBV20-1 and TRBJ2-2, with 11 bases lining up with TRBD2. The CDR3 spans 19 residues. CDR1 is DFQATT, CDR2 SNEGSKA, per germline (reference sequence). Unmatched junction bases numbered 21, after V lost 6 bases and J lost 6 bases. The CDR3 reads CSASPRRGLAGGRSGELFF. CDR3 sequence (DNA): TGCAGTGCCTCCCCCCGGAGGGGGTTAGCGGGGGGGCGTTCCGGGGAGCTGTTTTTT.